Reported below is one TCR beta chain. Its antigen is still unknown. CDR3 length: 15 residues. Germline assignment: CDR1 MDHEN and CDR2 SYDVKM. Trimming cost V 3 bases and J 5 bases, with 16 bases left between them. Stated treatment: approximately 9-day PBMC culture with coronavirus spike peptide pools or control peptides (ViraFEST assay). From the unexposed donor, CD4+ T cells were collected ahead of the COVID-19 pandemic (2011-2018). Available cell numbers determined whether unexposed-donor CD4+ T cells were probed with SARS-CoV-2 S/N and four cold-coronavirus spikes. The Oncomine TCR Beta short-read assay was what sequenced the DNA obtained from cultured CD4+ T cells. DNA came from CD4+ T cells after culture. In TCRdb, the PCR reads were re-called with MiXCR into one record per CDR3 protein. The sample has around 9,400 distinct CDR3 sequences, 33% seen once. These data come from a study of vaccination and CD4 T cells after COVID-19.

The TCR was taken from a human donor in good health. Sequencing was done on a sample of CD4+ T cells from blood, cultured in vitro. V usage is TRBV28 and J usage is TRBJ1-2; possibly TRBD1 for D (6 bases). DNA for the CDR3: TGTGCCAGCAGTTTCCGGACAGTGATTATTTATGGCTACACCTTC. Translating it yields CASSFRTVIIYGYTF.